This T cell receptor beta chain was profiled in a study of cytomegalovirus exposure and HLA in healthy donors. General study findings and limits: The study designated fewer than 200 TCR beta chains cytomegalovirus-associated. HLA alleles showed associations with some 17,000 TCR beta sequences in a later analysis, at a 0.05 false discovery rate.

Details on this clone: The antigen is unknown.

V lost 0 bases, J lost 4 bases, and 3 bases stayed unmatched. This CDR3 has 14 amino acids. Germline loops: CDR1 SGHRS, CDR2 YFSETQ. In the PCR, 60 Vbeta and 13 Jbeta primers were used. TCRdb's table, derived via immunoSEQ multiplex PCR, lists solely in-frame clones and lacks some. The repertoire holds approximately 180,000 clones, with more than 75% as singletons. The chain recombines TRBV5-1 with TRBJ1-1; 7 bases match TRBD1. This TCR was sampled from a girl younger than two in good health and CMV-seronegative. The sample taken for sequencing was PBMCs. In DNA, the CDR3 is TGCGCCAGCAGCTTGGGAGGGGACAGCACTGAAGCTTTCTTT. The encoded protein is CASSLGGDSTEAFF.